This T cell receptor (beta chain) is drawn from a study of spatial heterogeneity in lung cancer. Across the study: The library had UMIs, and each TCR and UMI pair averaged more than ten raw reads.

Individual TCR cDNA molecules each bore their own unique molecular identifier. One entry per CDR3 protein results from TCRdb running MiXCR on the 5' RACE reads. The sample records roughly 17,000 distinct CDR3 sequences, around a fifth being singletons. General study findings and limits: The study found ubiquitous expanded tumor TCRs in blood more at resection than follow-up.

Time point given: sample taken at primary tumor resection. Whole RNA came from tumor, nontumor lung or frozen PBMC and was sequenced without being sorted. The V gene's germline CDR1 is DFQATT and CDR2 SNEGSKA (reference sequence). Trimming took 5 bases from V and 1 from J, leaving 12 bases between them. The CDR3 has 13 residues. This clonotype was counted a few times. Its matching antigen is unknown. The receptor was isolated from a female donor with early-stage non-small cell lung cancer. This chain connects TRBV20-1 to TRBJ2-7; D perhaps matches TRBD2 (5 bases). The sequencing used PBMCs, collected at surgery. CDR3 bases: TGCAGTGCTGGGGAGATTGGATCCTACGAGCAGTACTTC. It is translated as CSAGEIGSYEQYF.